This T cell receptor (beta chain) was captured in a study of blood T cell repertoires in COVID-19. This CDR3 is built from 15 residues. The germline V gene has CDR1 SGHKS and CDR2 YYEKEE (reference sequence). The J segment lost 3 bases and the V segment lost 6 bases, leaving 8 bases of the junction unmatched. Method: immunoSEQ multiplex PCR; TCRdb's copy keeps in-frame clones and lacks some. There are tens of thousands of clones in the sample; 85% to 90% occur only once, and roughly 1% lies in the top ten. This sequence joins TRBV5-5 and TRBJ2-2; 7 bases match TRBD2. The clonotype comes from a man in his sixties or seventies with acute or convalescent COVID-19. What was sequenced was peripheral blood. As DNA, the CDR3 is TGTGCCAGCACCTACGGGGGGATCGACACCGGGGAGCTGTTTTTT. It translates to CASTYGGIDTGELFF.